Described below is a single T cell receptor beta chain sequence and its context. Its antigen has not been determined. Base qualities were left out, and no much larger clone turns up one base away. TCRbeta CDR3 regions were amplified from genomic DNA using the immunoSEQ Assay, a bias-controlled multiplex PCR. The original methods were these. Within the assay, amplification of reference gene primers was used to estimate how many nucleated cells each sample contained. Sequence reads were collapsed and filtered to measure the absolute abundance of every unique TCRbeta CDR3 rearrangement. For each sample, productive Simpson clonality was calculated as the square root of Simpson's diversity index over productive rearrangements. As stored in TCRdb, this immuneACCESS dataset retains in-frame rearrangements with V and J assigned. A fraction of the clones does not appear; measured against another copy, unresolved V genes explain less than half of the discrepancy, and the remainder lacks a known reason. V and J calls and clone size are those listed in that table; D and trimming were worked out from the DNA. Across this sample there are tens of thousands of clones, with roughly 85% seen only once. About 6% of the sample is held by the ten biggest clonotypes.

This entry comes from a study of blood T cell repertoires in COVID-19 (dated by TCRdb to about 2020). At the level of the whole study: The collaborator samples originated in the United States, Italy and Spain and spanned the acute and convalescent phases of COVID-19. The prospective study material was composed of cDNA or gDNA derived from T cells, B-cell-depleted T cells, or PBMCs. Subjects who had been exposed to COVID-19, were actively infected with it, or had recovered from it provided the deeply sampled blood TCRbeta repertoires that made up the dataset. The repertoires were released in a freely available public database meant as a resource for research on the immune response to SARS-CoV-2. The samples were drawn from two sources: the first 160 participants of the ongoing ImmuneRACE study, and fewer than 1,500 subjects contributed by 6 global collaborators. The sample metadata nearly always contained a de-identified subject ID, COVID-19 status, age in years and sex. Where HLA class I and class II types were available, the types were taken from metadata supplied by the sample provider, not from assay-based typing.

Each collaborating institution followed its own protocols to collect whole blood in K2EDTA tubes. For TCRbeta analysis, collaborators shipped samples as frozen whole blood, isolated PBMCs, or DNA extracted from either of those sample types. From its cysteine to its phenylalanine, the CDR3 spans 15 amino acids. The sequence is cut down to CDR3 DNA, 45 bases in frame from base 1. V lost 3 bases and J lost 4 bases, and the count of bases not matched to a germline gene is 4. Reading the germline V gene (reference sequence) gives CDR1 LNHDA and CDR2 SQIVND. The paper's findings and limits, for the study overall: The amount of clinical and demographic metadata varied by source and participant and was provided uncurated.

This clonotype was obtained from a human donor in a cohort sampled during active or convalescent COVID-19. The V and J genes are TRBV19 and TRBJ1-1; 11 bases in the junction line up with TRBD1. The material sequenced was peripheral blood. The CDR3 corresponds to CASSMGTGGTTEAFF. The sequenced DNA: TGTGCCAGTAGTATGGGGACAGGGGGGACCACTGAAGCTTTCTTT.